This T cell receptor beta chain emerged from a study of cytomegalovirus exposure and HLA in healthy donors. Overall study findings and caveats: It was reported that TCR beta sequences correctly inferred the HLA-A and HLA-B alleles for most subjects. In a later analysis, donors in an Asian-associated ancestry cluster reportedly had fewer N-insertions in productive TCRs than the cohort mean. In an earlier analysis, in roughly 600 donors, most V segments appeared productive either ~87% or ~30% of the time.

This clone was seen a few times. Antigen unknown. With 60 Vbeta and 13 Jbeta primers, the PCR was carried out. Sequencing used immunoSEQ multiplex PCR; TCRdb keeps in-frame clones, though not all of them. The sample has around 150,000 clones, around 84% seen once. This sequence was found in a boy aged 2 to 10 in good health and CMV-seronegative. The sequenced material came from PBMCs.

The CDR3 loop is CASSDKMNTEAFF. The CDR3 DNA sequence: TGTGCCAGCAGTGACAAAATGAACACTGAAGCTTTCTTT. The chain carries TRBV6-1 and TRBJ1-1, with no clear D. V lost 3 bases to trimming and J lost 0 bases, with 5 bases between them. Germline assignment: CDR1 MNHNS and CDR2 SASEGT. The CDR3 extends over 13 amino acids.